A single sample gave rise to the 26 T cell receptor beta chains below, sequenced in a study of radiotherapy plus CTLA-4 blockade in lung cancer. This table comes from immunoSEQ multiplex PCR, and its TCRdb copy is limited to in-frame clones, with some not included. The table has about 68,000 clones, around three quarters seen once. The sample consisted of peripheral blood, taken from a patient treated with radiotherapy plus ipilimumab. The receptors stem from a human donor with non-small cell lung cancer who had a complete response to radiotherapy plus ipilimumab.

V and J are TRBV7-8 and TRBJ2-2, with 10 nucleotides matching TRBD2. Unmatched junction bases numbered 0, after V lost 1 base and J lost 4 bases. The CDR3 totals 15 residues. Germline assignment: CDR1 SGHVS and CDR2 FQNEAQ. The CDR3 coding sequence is TGTGCCAGCAGCTTAGGGACTAGCGGCACCGGGGAGCTGTTTTTT. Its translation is CASSLGTSGTGELFF.

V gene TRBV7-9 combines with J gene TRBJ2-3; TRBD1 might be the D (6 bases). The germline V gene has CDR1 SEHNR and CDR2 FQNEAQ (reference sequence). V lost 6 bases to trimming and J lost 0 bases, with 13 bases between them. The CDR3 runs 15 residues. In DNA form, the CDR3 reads TGTGCCAGCAGGCAGCCGGGACAAAGCACAGATACGCAGTATTTT. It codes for CASRQPGQSTDTQYF. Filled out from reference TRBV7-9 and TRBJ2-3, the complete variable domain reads DTGVSQNPRHKITKRGQNVTFRCDPISEHNRLYWYRQTLGQGPEFLTYFQNEAQLEKSRLLSDRFSAERPKGSFSTLEIQRTEQGDSAMYLCASRQPGQSTDTQYFGPGTRLTVL.

The CDR3 region is CASSSGGMGNQPQHF. The CDR3, as DNA: TGTGCCAGCAGCTCAGGGGGGATGGGCAATCAGCCCCAGCATTTT. The rearrangement links TRBV7-8 to TRBJ1-5, with 7 nucleotides matching TRBD1. The germline V gene has CDR1 SGHVS and CDR2 FQNEAQ. Unmatched junction bases numbered 5, after V lost 4 bases and J lost 2 bases. The CDR3 covers 15 residues. Filled out from reference TRBV7-8 and TRBJ1-5, the complete variable domain reads GAGVSQSPRYKVAKRGQDVALRCDPISGHVSLFWYQQALGQGPEFLTYFQNEAQLDKSGLPSDRFFAERPEGSVSTLKIQRTQQEDSAVYLCASSSGGMGNQPQHFGDGTRLSIL.

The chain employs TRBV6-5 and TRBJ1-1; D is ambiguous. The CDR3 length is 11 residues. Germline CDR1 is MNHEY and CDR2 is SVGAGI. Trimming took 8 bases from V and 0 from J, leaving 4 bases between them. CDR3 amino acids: CASLMNTEAFF. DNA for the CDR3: TGTGCCAGCCTCATGAACACTGAAGCTTTCTTT.

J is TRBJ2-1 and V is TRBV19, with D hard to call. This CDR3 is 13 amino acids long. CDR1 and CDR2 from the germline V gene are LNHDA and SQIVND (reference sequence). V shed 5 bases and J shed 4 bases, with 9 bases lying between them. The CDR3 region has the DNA TGTGCCAGTAGTCCCCGACCGTACAATGAGCAGTTCTTC. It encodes CASSPRPYNEQFF.

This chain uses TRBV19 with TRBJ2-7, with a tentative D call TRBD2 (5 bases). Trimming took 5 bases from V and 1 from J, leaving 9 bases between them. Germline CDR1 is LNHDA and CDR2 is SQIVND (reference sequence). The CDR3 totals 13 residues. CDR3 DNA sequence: TGTGCCAGTAGTCAAGACTATTCCTACGAGCAGTACTTC. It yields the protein CASSQDYSYEQYF.

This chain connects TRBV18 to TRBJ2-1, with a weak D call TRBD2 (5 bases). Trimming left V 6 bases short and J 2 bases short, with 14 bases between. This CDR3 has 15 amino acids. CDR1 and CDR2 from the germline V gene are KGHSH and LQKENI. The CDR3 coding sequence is TGTGCCAGCTCGGGCGGACTTACAACCTACAATGAGCAGTTCTTC. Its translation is CASSGGLTTYNEQFF.

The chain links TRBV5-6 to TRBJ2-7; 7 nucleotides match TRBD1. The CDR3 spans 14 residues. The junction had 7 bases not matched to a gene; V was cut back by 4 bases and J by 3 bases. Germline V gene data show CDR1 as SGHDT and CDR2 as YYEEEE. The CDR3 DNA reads TGTGCCAGCAGCCCGTTGGCAGGGGGCTACGAGCAGTACGTC. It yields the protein CASSPLAGGYEQYV.

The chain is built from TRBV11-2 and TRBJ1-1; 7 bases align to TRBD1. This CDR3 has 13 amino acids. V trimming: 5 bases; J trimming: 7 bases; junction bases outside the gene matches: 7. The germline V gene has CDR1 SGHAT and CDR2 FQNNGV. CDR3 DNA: TGTGCCAGCAGCATTGGGACAGAGGATGAAGCTTTCTTT. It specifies CASSIGTEDEAFF.

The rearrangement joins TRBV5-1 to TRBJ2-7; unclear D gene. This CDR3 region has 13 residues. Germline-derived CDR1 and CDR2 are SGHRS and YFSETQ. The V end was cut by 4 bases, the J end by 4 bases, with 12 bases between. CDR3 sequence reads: CASSPDLAYEQYF. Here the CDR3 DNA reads TGCGCCAGCAGCCCAGACCTGGCTTACGAGCAGTACTTC.

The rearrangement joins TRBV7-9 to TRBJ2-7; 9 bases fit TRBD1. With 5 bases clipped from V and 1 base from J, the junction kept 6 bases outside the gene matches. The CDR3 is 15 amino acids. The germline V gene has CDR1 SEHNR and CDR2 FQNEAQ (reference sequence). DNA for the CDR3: TGTGCCAGCAGCGCCCCCGGGACAGGGTCCTACGAGCAGTACTTC. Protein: CASSAPGTGSYEQYF.

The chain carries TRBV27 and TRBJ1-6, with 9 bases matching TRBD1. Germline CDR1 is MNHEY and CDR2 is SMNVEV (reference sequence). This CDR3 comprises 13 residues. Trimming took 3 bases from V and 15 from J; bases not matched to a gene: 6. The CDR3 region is CASSFWDRAHLHF. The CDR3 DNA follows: TGTGCCAGCAGTTTTTGGGACAGGGCCCACCTCCACTTT.

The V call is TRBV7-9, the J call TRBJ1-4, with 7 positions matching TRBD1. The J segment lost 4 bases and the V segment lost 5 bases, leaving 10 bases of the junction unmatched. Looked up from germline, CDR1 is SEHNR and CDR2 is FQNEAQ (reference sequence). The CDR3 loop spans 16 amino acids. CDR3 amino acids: CASSPPRDSLNEKLFF. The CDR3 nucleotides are TGTGCCAGCAGCCCCCCCCGGGACAGCCTTAATGAAAAACTGTTTTTT.

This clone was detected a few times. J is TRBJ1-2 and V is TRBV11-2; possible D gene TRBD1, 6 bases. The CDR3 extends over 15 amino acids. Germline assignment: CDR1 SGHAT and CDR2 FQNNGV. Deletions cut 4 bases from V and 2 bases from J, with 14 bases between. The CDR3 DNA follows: TGTGCCAGCAGCTCCACTAGGGGGACAAACTATGGCTACACCTTC. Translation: CASSSTRGTNYGYTF.

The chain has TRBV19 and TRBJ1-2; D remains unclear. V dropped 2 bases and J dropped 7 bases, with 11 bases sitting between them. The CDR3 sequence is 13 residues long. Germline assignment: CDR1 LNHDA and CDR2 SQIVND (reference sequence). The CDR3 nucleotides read TGTGCCAGTAGTATAAATCGTGAGTCTGGCTACACCTTC. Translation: CASSINRESGYTF. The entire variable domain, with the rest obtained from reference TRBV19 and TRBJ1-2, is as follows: DGGITQSPKYLFRKEGQNVTLSCEQNLNHDAMYWYRQDPGQGLRLIYYSQIVNDFQKGDIAEGYSVSREKKESFPLTVTSAQKNPTAFYLCASSINRESGYTFGSGTRLTVV.

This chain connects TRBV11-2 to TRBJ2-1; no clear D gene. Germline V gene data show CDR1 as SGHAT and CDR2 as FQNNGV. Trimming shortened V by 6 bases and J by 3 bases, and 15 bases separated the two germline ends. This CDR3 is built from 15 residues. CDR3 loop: CASRGLAIDYNEQFF. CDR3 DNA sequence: TGTGCCAGCAGGGGGTTAGCAATAGACTACAATGAGCAGTTCTTC.

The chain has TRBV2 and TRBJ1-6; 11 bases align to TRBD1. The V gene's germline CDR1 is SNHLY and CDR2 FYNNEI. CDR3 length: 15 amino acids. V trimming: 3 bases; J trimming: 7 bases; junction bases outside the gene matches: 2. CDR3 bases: TGTGCCAGCAGTGAGAGGACAGGGGGCAATTCACCCCTCCACTTT. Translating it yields CASSERTGGNSPLHF. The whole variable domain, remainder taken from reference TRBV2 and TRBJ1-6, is EPEVTQTPSHQVTQMGQEVILRCVPISNHLYFYWYRQILGQKVEFLVSFYNNEISEKSEIFDDQFSVERPDGSNFTLKIRSTKLEDSAMYFCASSERTGGNSPLHFGNGTRLTVT.

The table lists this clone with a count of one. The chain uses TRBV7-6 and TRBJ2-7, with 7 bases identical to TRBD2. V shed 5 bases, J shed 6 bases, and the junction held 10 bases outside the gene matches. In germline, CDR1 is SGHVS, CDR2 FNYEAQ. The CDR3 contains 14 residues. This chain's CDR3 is CASSAVGGIGEQYF. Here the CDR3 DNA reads TGTGCCAGCAGCGCCGTGGGGGGGATCGGCGAGCAGTACTTC.

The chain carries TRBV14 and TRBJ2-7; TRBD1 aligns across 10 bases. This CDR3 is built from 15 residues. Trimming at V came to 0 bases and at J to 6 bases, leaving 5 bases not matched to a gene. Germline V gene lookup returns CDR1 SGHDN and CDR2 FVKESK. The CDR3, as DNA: TGTGCCAGCAGCCAAGATATACGGGACAGGGGCGAGCAGTACTTC. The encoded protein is CASSQDIRDRGEQYF.

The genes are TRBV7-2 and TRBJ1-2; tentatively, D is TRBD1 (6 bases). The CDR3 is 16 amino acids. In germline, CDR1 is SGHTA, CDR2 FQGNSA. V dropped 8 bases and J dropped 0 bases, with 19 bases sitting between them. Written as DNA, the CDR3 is TGTGCCAGCCTCCTATATCAGGGGAACTCTAACTATGGCTACACCTTC. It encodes CASLLYQGNSNYGYTF.

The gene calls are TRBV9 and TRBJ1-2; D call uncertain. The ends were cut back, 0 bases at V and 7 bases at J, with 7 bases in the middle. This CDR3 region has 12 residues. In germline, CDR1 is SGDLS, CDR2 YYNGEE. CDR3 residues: CASSVEDRGYTF. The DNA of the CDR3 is TGTGCCAGCAGCGTAGAAGATCGTGGCTACACCTTC.

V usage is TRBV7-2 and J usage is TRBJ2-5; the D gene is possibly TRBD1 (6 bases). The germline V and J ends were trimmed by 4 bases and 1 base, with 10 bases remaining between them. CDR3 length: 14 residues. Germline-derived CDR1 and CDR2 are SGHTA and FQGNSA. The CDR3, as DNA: TGTGCCAGCAGCTCGCAGGGGTTCCAAGAGACCCAGTACTTC. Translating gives CASSSQGFQETQYF.

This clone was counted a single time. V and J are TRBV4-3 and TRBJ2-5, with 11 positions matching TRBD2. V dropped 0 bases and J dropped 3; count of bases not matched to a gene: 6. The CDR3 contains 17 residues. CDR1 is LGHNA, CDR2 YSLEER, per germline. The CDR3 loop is CASSQEPPSGGKETQYF. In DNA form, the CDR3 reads TGCGCCAGCAGCCAAGAACCTCCTAGCGGGGGGAAAGAGACCCAGTACTTC.

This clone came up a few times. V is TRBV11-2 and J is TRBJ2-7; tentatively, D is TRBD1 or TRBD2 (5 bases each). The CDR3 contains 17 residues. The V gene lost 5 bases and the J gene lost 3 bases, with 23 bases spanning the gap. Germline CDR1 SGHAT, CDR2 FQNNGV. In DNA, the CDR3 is TGTGCCAGCAGCGCAAGCTACCGGGACGACCAGATCTACGAGCAGTACGTC. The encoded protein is CASSASYRDDQIYEQYV.

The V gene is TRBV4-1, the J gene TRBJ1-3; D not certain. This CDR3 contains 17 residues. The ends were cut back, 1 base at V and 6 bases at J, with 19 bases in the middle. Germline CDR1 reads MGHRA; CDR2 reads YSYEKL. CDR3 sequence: CASSQVTAGGGENTIYF. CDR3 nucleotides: TGCGCCAGCAGCCAAGTAACAGCCGGAGGTGGTGAAAACACCATATATTTT.

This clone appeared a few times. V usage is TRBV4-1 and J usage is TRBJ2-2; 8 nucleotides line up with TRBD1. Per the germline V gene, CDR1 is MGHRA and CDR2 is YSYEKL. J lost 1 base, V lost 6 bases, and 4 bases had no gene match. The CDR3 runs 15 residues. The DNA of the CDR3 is TGCGCCAGCAGTCGGACAGGGCTGAACACCGGGGAGCTGTTTTTT. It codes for CASSRTGLNTGELFF.